Each of the 5 T cell receptor beta chains below was sequenced from the same sample in a study of neurological immune-mediated disorders. TCRdb redid the calling of the 5' RACE reads with MiXCR, one entry per CDR3 protein. The top ten hold 6% of the sample, which has approximately 90,000 distinct CDR3 sequences, 3.5% seen once. Sequencing input: PBMCs. The receptors stem from a woman between 18 and 30 years old with multiple sclerosis.

This clonotype was counted ten times or more. The chain is built from TRBV20-1 and TRBJ2-5, with 11 bases that match TRBD1. CDR1 is DFQATT and CDR2 is SNEGSKA in the germline V gene (reference sequence). This CDR3 region has 14 residues. Losses at the gene ends were 3 bases for V and 6 bases for J; bases not matched to a gene: 6. The CDR3 loop reads CSARRDRGTKTQYF. The CDR3 nucleotides read TGCAGTGCTAGGAGGGACAGGGGGACGAAGACCCAGTACTTC.

The table lists this clonotype with many counts. The chain couples TRBV20-1 to TRBJ2-5; possibly TRBD2 for D (6 bases). The CDR3 sequence is 16 residues long. Trimming pared 2 bases from V and 5 bases from J, leaving 21 bases between. Germline CDR1 reads DFQATT; CDR2 reads SNEGSKA (reference sequence). CDR3 region: CSARLAGFRARETQYF. The CDR3, as DNA: TGCAGTGCTAGACTGGCGGGGTTTAGGGCTCGGGAGACCCAGTACTTC.

This clonotype was recorded many times. This chain links TRBV5-1 with TRBJ1-2, with a possible D match to TRBD1 (6 bases). CDR3 size: 14 residues. V shed 0 bases and J shed 5 bases, with 11 bases lying between them. CDR1 SGHRS and CDR2 YFSETQ come from the germline V gene. The CDR3 reads CASSLDRATYGYTF. The CDR3 DNA reads TGCGCCAGCAGCTTGGACAGGGCAACATATGGCTACACCTTC.

This clonotype occurred many times. The genes are TRBV7-8 and TRBJ2-7; 7 positions match TRBD2. V lost 4 bases, J lost 0 bases, and 9 bases stayed unmatched. This CDR3 spans 16 amino acids. Germline V CDR1 and CDR2: SGHVS, FQNEAQ. The CDR3 is CASSSKQRTSSYEQYF. The CDR3 region has the DNA TGTGCCAGCAGCTCGAAACAGCGGACTAGCTCCTACGAGCAGTACTTC. Based on the CDR3 plus reference TRBV7-8 and TRBJ2-7, the full variable domain is GAGVSQSPRYKVAKRGQDVALRCDPISGHVSLFWYQQALGQGPEFLTYFQNEAQLDKSGLPSDRFFAERPEGSVSTLKIQRTQQEDSAVYLCASSSKQRTSSYEQYFGPGTRLTVT.

Ten or more counts support this clonotype. This chain connects TRBV20-1 to TRBJ2-3; maybe TRBD2 (6 bases). Germline CDR1 reads DFQATT; CDR2 reads SNEGSKA (reference sequence). The V end was cut by 5 bases, the J end by 5 bases, with 11 bases between. This CDR3 spans 12 amino acids. CDR3 region: CSARDLRDTQYF. The DNA of the CDR3 is TGCAGTGCTCGGGACTTAAGAGATACGCAGTATTTT.